These 20 T cell receptor beta chains came from one sample sequenced in a study of blood T cells in healthy people across ages. The second PCR ran about 7 to 12 cycles with a sample-barcoded 5' primer and J-beta primers. In TCRdb, the 5' RACE reads were re-called with MiXCR into one record per CDR3 protein. Of 1.5 million to 2 million distinct CDR3 sequences listed, about 49% were seen once; the top ten hold over 2%. Sequenced material: blood. All receptors come from a woman aged 40 to 49 in good health.

Regarding this clonotype: This may be a read error: a much more frequent sequence differs by one nucleotide. The chain recombines TRBV20-1 with TRBJ2-7; D assignment may be TRBD1 or TRBD2 (5 bases each). Trimming shortened V by 3 bases and J by 5 bases, and 8 bases separated the two germline ends. Germline V gene data show CDR1 as DFQATT and CDR2 as SNEGSKA (reference sequence). The CDR3 has 11 amino acids. The CDR3 DNA sequence: TGCAGTGCTAGGAGGGGCGACGAGCAGTACTTC. Encoded protein: CSARRGDEQYF.

The chain has TRBV24-1 and TRBJ2-1; 8 nucleotides agree with TRBD2. The germline V gene has CDR1 KGHDR and CDR2 SFDVKD. This CDR3 spans 13 amino acids. V gave up 8 bases and J gave up 4 bases; unmatched junction bases: 3. CDR3 DNA: TGTGCCACCAAGGCTAGCGGGTACAATGAGCAGTTCTTC. It codes for CATKASGYNEQFF.

The rearrangement uses TRBV20-1 and TRBJ2-7; 7 bases align to TRBD1. The V segment lost 0 bases and the J segment 3 bases; nucleotides outside the gene matches: 5. Germline V CDR1 and CDR2: DFQATT, SNEGSKA (reference sequence). The CDR3 consists of 14 residues. The CDR3 DNA follows: TGCAGTGCTAGAGAAATTAACAGGGGCTACGAGCAGTACTTC. Amino acids: CSAREINRGYEQYF.

The rearrangement links TRBV6-1 to TRBJ2-7; 7 positions agree with TRBD1. The assigned J gene may be wrong: the sequence end matches TRBJ2-4 better. The CDR3 extends over 16 amino acids. Germline CDR1 and CDR2: MNHNS and SASEGT. The CDR3 reads CATGTVSRRAKNIQYF. CDR3 bases: TGTGCCACCGGGACAGTCTCGCGGAGGGCCAAAAACATTCAGTACTTC.

The chain couples TRBV27 to TRBJ2-5; 9 bases match TRBD2. There are 15 residues in the CDR3. J lost 3 bases, V lost 5 bases, and 7 bases had no gene match. CDR1 and CDR2 (germline): MNHEY, SMNVEV (reference sequence). CDR3 protein: CASSTLAGAEETQYF. CDR3 sequence (DNA): TGTGCCAGCAGTACCTTAGCGGGGGCGGAAGAGACCCAGTACTTC.

This clonotype has only a few counts. This sequence joins TRBV28 and TRBJ1-2, with unresolved D. The V end was cut by 7 bases, the J end by 8 bases, with 8 bases between. This CDR3 is built from 10 residues. CDR1 MDHEN and CDR2 SYDVKM come from the germline V gene. The chain's CDR3 is CASTRSGYTF. The DNA for the CDR3 is TGTGCCAGCACCAGGAGCGGCTACACCTTC.

V and J are TRBV3-1 and TRBJ2-3; D may match TRBD1 or TRBD2 (5 bases each). From germline, CDR1 is LGHDT and CDR2 YNNKEL (reference sequence). The V gene lost 1 base and the J gene lost 3 bases, with 14 bases spanning the gap. The CDR3 runs 16 residues. The CDR3 region is CASSQAGGGKTDTQYF. The CDR3, as DNA: TGTGCCAGCAGCCAAGCTGGTGGGGGAAAAACAGATACGCAGTATTTT.

V usage is TRBV6-2 or TRBV6-3 and J usage is TRBJ1-4, with a weak D call TRBD1 (6 bases). CDR3 size: 14 residues. CDR1 is MNHEY and CDR2 is SVGEGT in the germline V gene. Trimming left V 2 bases short and J 3 bases short, with 7 bases between. CDR3 protein: CASSYEGANEKLFF. The CDR3 DNA reads as TGTGCCAGCAGTTACGAGGGGGCTAATGAAAAACTGTTTTTT.

This sequence joins TRBV28 and TRBJ2-7; 7 nucleotides match TRBD1. V lost 6 bases, J lost 6 bases, and 5 bases stayed unmatched. The germline V gene has CDR1 MDHEN and CDR2 SYDVKM. This CDR3 contains 12 residues. In nucleotides, the CDR3 is TGTGCCAGCAGGTCGACAGGGCGCGAGCAGTACTTC. It codes for CASRSTGREQYF. The whole variable domain, filled in from reference TRBV28 and TRBJ2-7, reads DVKVTQSSRYLVKRTGEKVFLECVQDMDHENMFWYRQDPGLGLRLIYFSYDVKMKEKGDIPEGYSVSREKKERFSLILESASTNQTSMYLCASRSTGREQYFGPGTRLTVT.

The chain is built from TRBV20-1 and TRBJ2-1; unclear D gene. The length of the CDR3 is 11 residues. Germline values: CDR1 DFQATT, CDR2 SNEGSKA (reference sequence). Between the trimmed V and J ends, which lost 5 bases and 6 bases, there was a span of 8 bases. The DNA of the CDR3 is TGCAGTGCTTTCCCGGGCAATGAGCAGTTCTTC. It codes for CSAFPGNEQFF.

This clonotype was seen more than once but under ten times. The genes are TRBV12-3 or TRBV12-4 and TRBJ2-5; D unclear. The V and J ends lost 6 bases and 1 base respectively, with 12 bases between them. CDR3 length equals 14 residues. CDR3 region: CASSPVFRQETQYF. In nucleotides, the CDR3 is TGTGCCAGCAGCCCAGTTTTCCGCCAAGAGACCCAGTACTTC.

This clonotype has only a few counts. V usage is TRBV20-1 and J usage is TRBJ1-2; the D gene is possibly TRBD1 (5 bases). The germline gives CDR1 DFQATT, CDR2 SNEGSKA (reference sequence). V lost 3 bases and J lost 5, with 13 bases in between. The CDR3 extends over 13 amino acids. The CDR3: CSASEGASYGYTF. Written as DNA, the CDR3 is TGCAGTGCTAGTGAAGGGGCATCATATGGCTACACCTTC.

This chain connects TRBV6-2 or TRBV6-3 to TRBJ2-5; D remains unclear. Germline V lookup: CDR1 MNHEY, CDR2 SVGEGT. This CDR3 comprises 13 residues. The V end lost 6 bases, the J end lost 1 base, and 9 bases lay between the germline ends. The CDR3 DNA is TGTGCCAGCAGCACAGCGATCCAAGAGACCCAGTACTTC. It specifies CASSTAIQETQYF.

The genes are TRBV21-1 and TRBJ2-1; the D segment call TRBD1 is taken from the table without a DNA check. TRBV21-1 represents a pseudogene. This CDR3 region has 19 residues. The CDR3 sequence: CASRPRTGGSDGSYNEQFF. The CDR3 DNA reads as TGTGCCAGCAGACCCAGGACAGGGGGCTCTGATGGGTCCTACAATGAGCAGTTCTTC.

This clonotype appeared a few times. The chain uses TRBV5-5 and TRBJ2-7; D ambiguous. The CDR3 length is 15 residues. V lost 0 bases to trimming and J lost 0 bases, with 10 bases between them. Per the germline V gene, CDR1 is SGHKS and CDR2 is YYEKEE (reference sequence). The CDR3 nucleotides read TGTGCCAGCAGCTTGGGCCCAGATCCCTCCTACGAGCAGTACTTC. Its protein product is CASSLGPDPSYEQYF. The variable domain in full, with the rest retrieved from reference TRBV5-5 and TRBJ2-7, is DAGVTQSPTHLIKTRGQQVTLRCSPISGHKSVSWYQQVLGQGPQFIFQYYEKEERGRGNFPDRFSARQFPNYSSELNVNALLLGDSALYLCASSLGPDPSYEQYFGPGTRLTVT.

The gene calls are TRBV10-1 and TRBJ2-4; 7 bases match TRBD2. Germline V gene lookup returns CDR1 WNHNN and CDR2 SYGVQD (reference sequence). This CDR3 comprises 13 residues. Trimming took 6 bases from V and 13 from J; bases not matched to a gene: 12. The CDR3 DNA follows: TGCGCCAGCAGGGGAGGACTAGGCGCGCGGCAGTACTTC. Its translation: CASRGGLGARQYF.

The chain joins TRBV29-1 to TRBJ2-7, with D perhaps given as TRBD1 or TRBD2 (6 bases each). The V gene's germline CDR1 is SQVTM and CDR2 ANQGSEA. This CDR3 spans 14 amino acids. V lost 4 bases and J lost 4, with 17 bases in between. The DNA of the CDR3 is TGCAGCGTTGTTTTGGAGGGGGTATCTTACGAGCAGTACTTC. Its translation is CSVVLEGVSYEQYF.

This clonotype was detected only a few times. This chain uses TRBV6-6 with TRBJ2-3, with D possibly being TRBD2 (5 bases). Germline V gene lookup returns CDR1 MNHNY and CDR2 SVGAGI (reference sequence). V was cut by 1 base and J by 6 bases, with 11 bases left in between. The CDR3 contains 14 residues. CDR3 protein: CASSYLTTTDTQYF. For the CDR3, the DNA is TGTGCCAGCAGTTACTTGACTACCACGGATACGCAGTATTTT.

This clonotype has just a few counts. V gene TRBV5-6 combines with J gene TRBJ2-3; D is unresolved. The CDR3 totals 16 residues. The V end was cut by 0 bases, the J end by 4 bases, with 15 bases between. Germline CDR1 SGHDT, CDR2 YYEEEE. CDR3 DNA: TGTGCCAGCAGCTTGGTTCGGCGGCTGAACGCAGATACGCAGTATTTT. Protein sequence: CASSLVRRLNADTQYF.

The chain links TRBV6-2 or TRBV6-3 to TRBJ1-4, with TRBD1 matching over 10 bases. Per the germline V gene, CDR1 is MNHEY and CDR2 is SVGEGT. The CDR3 has 15 residues. Germline trimming cut 2 bases from V and 5 bases from J; bases unmatched to any gene: 2. The CDR3 spells CASSYAGQGNEKLFF. CDR3 coding DNA: TGTGCCAGCAGTTACGCGGGACAGGGGAATGAAAAACTGTTTTTT.